This T cell receptor (beta chain) was sequenced for a study of graft-versus-host responses after intestinal transplantation. The study, taken as a whole, reports: The recipient marrow held GvH clones, and some of them showed up first in ileum or blood. Some patients had graft-donor T cell macrochimerism, and their allografts showed high graft-versus-host to host-versus-graft clonal ratios.

Profiling relied on immunoSEQ multiplex PCR, and the TCRdb table lists in-frame clones only, not all of them. This repertoire shows about 23,000 clones, 35% to 50% found once; its top ten account for more than 1.2%. The germline CDR1 and CDR2 sequences are SGHVS and FNYEAQ. The length of the CDR3 is 15 residues. Trimming stripped 5 bases from V and 0 bases from J, with 10 bases between. There were 200,000 CFSE-labeled responder cells plated together with 200,000 irradiated, violet-dye-labeled stimulator cells. CD4 and CD8 responders that proliferated in the reaction were FACS-sorted. The TCR comes from a human patient who was an organ donor for intestinal transplantation. The starting material was alloreactive CD8+ T cells from a mixed lymphocyte reaction culture, obtained before transplantation. The subset is: CFSE-low proliferating T cells sorted from roughly 6-day pre-transplant mixed lymphocyte reaction (GvH or HvG direction). The chain carries TRBV7-6 and TRBJ2-2; tentative D call: TRBD1 (5 bases). This CDR3 is CASSPTGANTGELFF. In nucleotides, the CDR3 is TGTGCCAGCAGCCCTACAGGAGCGAACACCGGGGAGCTGTTTTTT. Supplemented by reference TRBV7-6 and TRBJ2-2, the full variable domain reads GAGVSQSPRYKVTKRGQDVALRCDPISGHVSLYWYRQALGQGPEFLTYFNYEAQQDKSGLPNDRFSAERPEGSISTLTIQRTEQRDSAMYRCASSPTGANTGELFFGEGSRLTVL.